These T cell receptor beta chains were read from a single sample in a study of T-cell reconstitution after alpha-beta-depleted transplantation in children. TCRdb reanalysed the PCR reads using MiXCR and keeps one entry per CDR3 protein. The sample has 670,000 or so distinct CDR3 sequences, around 12% seen once; the top ten hold 0.79%. The specimen comprised PBMCs, sampled before TCRalphabeta/CD19-depleted stem cell transplant. The receptors shown here come from a girl under 10 years old with congenital amegakaryocytic thrombocytopenia, due to receive a stem cell transplant. Both conserved end residues are part of each CDR3. D genes are given only for firm matches. Rows may omit the clone size; those that give it use once, few, many or a size class.

V gene	clone size	J gene	D gene	CDR3 DNA	CDR3 protein
TRBV12-3/TRBV12-4	many	TRBJ1-1	.	TGTGCCAGCAGTCCAACGGTGTACGAAGCTTTCTTT	CASSPTVYEAFF
TRBV29-1	many	TRBJ1-2	.	TGCAGCGTTGTCTTAGGGCAGTATGGCTACACCTTC	CSVVLGQYGYTF
TRBV12-3/TRBV12-4	.	TRBJ1-6	.	TGTGCCAGCAACCTTGGGTCCCCGCGACGAGATTCACCCCTCCACTTT	CASNLGSPRRDSPLHF
TRBV12-3/TRBV12-4	.	TRBJ1-3	.	TGTGCCAGCAGTATAGCTCCCGAAGGAAACACCATATATTTT	CASSIAPEGNTIYF
TRBV4-1	many	TRBJ2-7	TRBD1	TGCGCCAGCAGCCACGTAACAGGGGGTCTGCCCTACGAGCAGTACTTC	CASSHVTGGLPYEQYF
TRBV15	many	TRBJ2-3	.	TGTGCCACCAGCAGAGATAGGGCGTCCAGAGATACGCAGTATTTT	CATSRDRASRDTQYF
TRBV29-1	many	TRBJ2-7	TRBD2	TGCAGCGTTGAAAGATTAACTAGCGGGTTGGACGAGCAGTACTTC	CSVERLTSGLDEQYF
TRBV20-1	.	TRBJ1-1	.	TGCAGTGCTAGAGTACCCCGGGCACGGGGAGCTTTCTTT	CSARVPRARGAFF
TRBV10-3	many	TRBJ2-2	.	TGTGCCATCAGTCCGGGAGGGGAGCTGTTTTTT	CAISPGGELFF
TRBV2	.	TRBJ2-7	TRBD2	TGTGCCAGCAGCGGGCCGACTAGCGGAATCTCCTACGAGCAGTACTTC	CASSGPTSGISYEQYF
TRBV12-3/TRBV12-4	.	TRBJ2-7	TRBD2	TGTGCCAGCAGGGTTAGCGGGAGAGGAACCTACGAGCAGTACTTC	CASRVSGRGTYEQYF
TRBV20-1	many	TRBJ2-7	.	TGCAGTGGGAGGGAGAGCTCCTACGAGCAGTACTTC	CSGRESSYEQYF
TRBV11-2	.	TRBJ2-7	.	TGTGCCAGCAGCTTAAATCATGGGGAGCAGTACTTC	CASSLNHGEQYF
TRBV18	.	TRBJ2-3	.	TGTGCCAGCTCACCGTTGACGCTCACAGATACGCAGTATTTT	CASSPLTLTDTQYF
TRBV20-1	many	TRBJ2-7	.	TGCAGTGCTAGAGCCGTAGGGGTCTACTCCTACGAGCAGTACTTC	CSARAVGVYSYEQYF
TRBV20-1	few	TRBJ1-2	.	TGCAGTTCAACCACCTCGCCTCACTCCTTC	CSSTTSPHSF
TRBV5-1	.	TRBJ2-5	.	TGCGCCAGCAGCCCCCTGTTGGCGGGGACCCAAGAGACCCAGTACTTC	CASSPLLAGTQETQYF
TRBV5-1	few	TRBJ2-7	.	TGCGCCAGCAGCTTGGCCGGGGCAGGGGCTTACTTC	CASSLAGAGAYF
TRBV7-8	.	TRBJ1-1	TRBD1	TGTGCCAGCAGCCCAGGACAGGGACGGGCGAACACTGAAGCTTTCTTT	CASSPGQGRANTEAFF
TRBV7-8	.	TRBJ2-1	TRBD2	TGTGCCAGCAGCTTAGTAGGCGGGAGGAGAACCTACAATGAGCAGTTCTTC	CASSLVGGRRTYNEQFF
TRBV9	.	TRBJ2-5	.	TGTGCCAGCAGCGTAGCGGGAGAGGAAGAGACCCAGTACTTC	CASSVAGEEETQYF
TRBV30	few	TRBJ1-1	TRBD1	TGTGCCTGGTGGACAGGGATTAACACTGAAGCTTTCTTT	CAWWTGINTEAFF
TRBV5-1	few	TRBJ2-2	TRBD1	TGCGCCAGCAGCTCAGGGGGCGTCGGGGAGCTGTTTTTT	CASSSGGVGELFF
TRBV29-1	many	TRBJ2-1	.	TGCAGCGGCCGGGTGGGTGAGCAGTTCTTC	CSGRVGEQFF
TRBV4-2	.	TRBJ2-1	.	TGTGCCATGAGCCCCAGGGTCCGAAGCTCCTACAATGAGCAGTTCTTC	CAMSPRVRSSYNEQFF
TRBV7-3	many	TRBJ1-6	.	TGTGCCAGCAGCTTAAATCCCGTCAACAGAAATTCACCCCTCCACTTT	CASSLNPVNRNSPLHF
TRBV20-1	.	TRBJ2-7	.	TGCAGTGCCCCCTTTTGGGTGAACGGCCTCTCCTACGAGCAGTACTTC	CSAPFWVNGLSYEQYF
TRBV5-4	many	TRBJ1-1	.	TGTGCCAGCAGCTTGGGAAGGGGGGACACTGAAGCTTTCTTT	CASSLGRGDTEAFF
TRBV7-8	.	TRBJ2-7	TRBD1	TGTGCCAGCAGACAAAGACAGGGTGTCTACGAGCAGTACTTC	CASRQRQGVYEQYF
TRBV20-1	many	TRBJ2-1	.	TGCAGTGCTAGTTTATCTCGCCTCCCGCCAACGTACAATGAGCAGTTCTTC	CSASLSRLPPTYNEQFF
TRBV3-1	.	TRBJ2-7	.	TGTGCCAGCAGACAAAACGGCCAGAACGAGCAGTACTTC	CASRQNGQNEQYF
TRBV9	many	TRBJ2-2	TRBD1	TGTGCCAGCAGCGATGGGACAGGGGGGGACACCGGGGAGCTGTTTTTT	CASSDGTGGDTGELFF